The source of this T cell receptor beta chain is a study of cytomegalovirus exposure and HLA in healthy donors. Looking at the study overall: In an earlier analysis, 90 million to 130 million unique TCR beta sequences were found from approximately 170 million T cells.

Vbeta (60) and Jbeta (13) primers were used in the PCR. Authors' analysis steps: An analysis that came later counted 80 million or so unique TCR beta chains, 10 million to 11 million shared. Sequencing used immunoSEQ multiplex PCR; TCRdb keeps in-frame clones, though not all of them. V and J calls and clone size follow that table, whereas D and trimming were derived from the DNA. The sample contains about 110,000 clones, around three quarters of which appear only once. The study, taken as a whole, reports: Most TCR beta V segments were productive about 90% or about 30% of the time in an earlier analysis. TCR beta V- and J-gene trimming, according to a later analysis, was linked to a missense DCLRE1C variant.

This clone has only a few counts. Its antigen is unknown. Sequencing input: PBMCs. The TCR was taken from a woman in her twenties or thirties in good health and CMV-seronegative.

CDR3 region: CASSEVAGEKLFF. CDR3 bases: TGCGCCAGCAGTGAGGTCGCGGGGGAAAAACTGTTTTTT. The chain is built from TRBV10-2 and TRBJ1-4; D gene uncertain. The CDR3 consists of 13 residues. From germline, CDR1 is WSHSY and CDR2 SAAADI. Trimming left V 2 bases short and J 8 bases short, with 9 bases between.